A selection of T cell receptor beta chains follows, all from one sample in a study of cytomegalovirus exposure and HLA in healthy donors. Repertoires were generated with immunoSEQ multiplex PCR, while TCRdb's copy carries only in-frame clones and drops some. Of around 150,000 clones detected, 60% to 70% appear once; the ten largest clones hold 6% to 8.5%. The material sequenced was PBMCs. These receptors originate from a woman aged 60-75 years in good health and CMV-seropositive. Each CDR3 is given with its conserved first and last residue. The D gene is left open where the match is weak. Size is omitted from some rows. Given values are once, few, many or a class for expanded clones.

j_gene	d_gene	abundance	v_gene	CDR3aa	CDR3nt
TRBJ2-6	-	-	TRBV27	CASSLWGLSGANVLTF	TGTGCCAGCAGTTTATGGGGCCTATCTGGGGCCAACGTCCTGACTTTC
TRBJ2-1	-	-	TRBV7-2	CASSGDQYNEQFF	TGTGCCAGCAGCGGAGACCAGTACAATGAGCAGTTCTTC
TRBJ2-5	TRBD2	few	TRBV10-3	CAISEEGASGRLETQYF	TGTGCCATCAGTGAGGAGGGAGCTAGCGGGAGGTTAGAGACCCAGTACTTC
TRBJ2-6	-	-	TRBV4-1	CASSQGGAYSGANVLTF	TGCGCCAGCAGCCAAGGGGGAGCCTACTCTGGGGCCAACGTCCTGACTTTC
TRBJ2-7	TRBD2	-	TRBV7-6	CASSLGPSGNYEQYF	TGTGCCAGCAGCTTAGGTCCTAGCGGGAATTACGAGCAGTACTTC
TRBJ2-5	-	once	TRBV19	CASSNIRGETQYF	TGTGCCAGTAGTAACATAAGAGGGGAGACCCAGTACTTC
TRBJ1-4	-	few	TRBV28	CASSLDRTNEKLFF	TGTGCCAGCAGTTTGGACAGAACTAATGAAAAACTGTTTTTT
TRBJ2-3	-	-	TRBV5-6	CASSSYRGASTDTQYF	TGTGCCAGCAGCTCCTATAGGGGTGCTAGCACAGATACGCAGTATTTT
TRBJ2-3	TRBD2	few	TRBV4-3	CASSQDSSGGSADTQYF	TGCGCCAGCAGCCAAGACTCTAGCGGGGGGTCGGCAGATACGCAGTATTTT
TRBJ2-1	-	-	TRBV21-1	CASSKIERGQFF	TGTGCCAGCAGCAAAATCGAAAGGGGGCAGTTCTTC
TRBJ2-7	-	-	TRBV18	CASSPIQANNEQYF	TGTGCCAGCTCACCCATTCAGGCGAACAACGAGCAGTACTTC
TRBJ1-2	-	-	TRBV4-1	CASSQEGARDDGYTF	TGCGCCAGCAGCCAAGAAGGAGCTCGAGACGATGGCTACACCTTC
TRBJ2-3	TRBD1	-	TRBV19	CASSNHRGDTQYF	TGTGCCAGTAGTAATCACAGGGGAGATACGCAGTATTTT
TRBJ2-2	TRBD2	-	TRBV5-1	CASSLLAGAGTGELFF	TGCGCCAGCAGCTTACTAGCGGGAGCAGGGACCGGGGAGCTGTTTTTT
TRBJ2-7	TRBD1	-	TRBV28	CASTKPGTAPYEQYF	TGTGCCAGCACAAAACCCGGGACAGCTCCCTACGAGCAGTACTTC
TRBJ2-1	-	-	TRBV15	CATSRDPGISYNEQFF	TGTGCCACCAGCAGAGATCCAGGGATCTCCTACAATGAGCAGTTCTTC